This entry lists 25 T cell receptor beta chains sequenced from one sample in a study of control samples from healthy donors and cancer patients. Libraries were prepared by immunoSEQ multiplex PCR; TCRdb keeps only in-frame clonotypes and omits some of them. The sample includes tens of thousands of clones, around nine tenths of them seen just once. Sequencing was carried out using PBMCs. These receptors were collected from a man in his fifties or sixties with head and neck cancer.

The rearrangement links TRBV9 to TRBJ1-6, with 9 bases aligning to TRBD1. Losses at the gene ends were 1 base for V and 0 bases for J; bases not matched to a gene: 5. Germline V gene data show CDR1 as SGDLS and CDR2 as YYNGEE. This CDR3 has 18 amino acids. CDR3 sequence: CASSVSGTGSSYNSPLHF. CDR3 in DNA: TGTGCCAGCAGCGTATCCGGGACAGGGAGCTCCTATAATTCACCCCTCCACTTT.

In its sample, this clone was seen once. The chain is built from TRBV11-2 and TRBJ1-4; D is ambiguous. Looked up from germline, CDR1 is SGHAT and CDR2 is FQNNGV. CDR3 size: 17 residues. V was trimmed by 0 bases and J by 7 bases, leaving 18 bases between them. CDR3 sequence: CASSLDLLAGISEKLFF. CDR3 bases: TGTGCCAGCAGCTTAGATCTTTTGGCGGGGATTAGTGAAAAACTGTTTTTT.

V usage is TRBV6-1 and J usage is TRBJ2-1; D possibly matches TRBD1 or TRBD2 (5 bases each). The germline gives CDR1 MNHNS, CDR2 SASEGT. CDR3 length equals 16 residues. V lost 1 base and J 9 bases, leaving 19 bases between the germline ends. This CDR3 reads CASSEGPGPAYSEQFF. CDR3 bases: TGTGCCAGCAGTGAAGGGCCGGGACCGGCATATAGTGAGCAGTTCTTC.

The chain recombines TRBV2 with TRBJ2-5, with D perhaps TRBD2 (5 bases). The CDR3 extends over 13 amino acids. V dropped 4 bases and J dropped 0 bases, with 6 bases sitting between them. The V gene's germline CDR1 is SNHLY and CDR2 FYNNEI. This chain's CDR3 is CASSASYQETQYF. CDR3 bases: TGTGCCAGCAGTGCTAGCTACCAAGAGACCCAGTACTTC.

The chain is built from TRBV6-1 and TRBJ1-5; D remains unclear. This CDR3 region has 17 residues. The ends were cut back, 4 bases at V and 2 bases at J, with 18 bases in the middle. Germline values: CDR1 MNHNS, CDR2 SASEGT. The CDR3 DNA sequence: TGTGCCAGCAGTGGTTACCTTGTTCCCCTAGGCAATCAGCCCCAGCATTTT. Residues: CASSGYLVPLGNQPQHF.

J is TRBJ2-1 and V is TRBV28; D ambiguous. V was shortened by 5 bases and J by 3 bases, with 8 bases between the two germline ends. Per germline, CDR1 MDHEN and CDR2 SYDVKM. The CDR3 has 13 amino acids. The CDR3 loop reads CASSPPSYNEQFF. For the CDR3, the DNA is TGTGCCAGCAGTCCCCCGAGCTACAATGAGCAGTTCTTC.

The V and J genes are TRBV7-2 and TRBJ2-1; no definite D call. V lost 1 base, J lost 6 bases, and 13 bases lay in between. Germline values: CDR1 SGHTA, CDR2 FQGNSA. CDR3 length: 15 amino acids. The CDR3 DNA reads TGTGCCAGCAGCTTAGAATCCTCCGTAGTCAATGAGCAGTTCTTC. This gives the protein CASSLESSVVNEQFF.

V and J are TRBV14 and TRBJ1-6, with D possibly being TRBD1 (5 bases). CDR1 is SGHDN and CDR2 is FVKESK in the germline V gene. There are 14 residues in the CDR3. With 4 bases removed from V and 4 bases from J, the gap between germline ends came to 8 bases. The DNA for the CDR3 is TGTGCCAGCAGCCCAGGGCAGTATAATTCACCCCTCCACTTT. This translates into CASSPGQYNSPLHF.

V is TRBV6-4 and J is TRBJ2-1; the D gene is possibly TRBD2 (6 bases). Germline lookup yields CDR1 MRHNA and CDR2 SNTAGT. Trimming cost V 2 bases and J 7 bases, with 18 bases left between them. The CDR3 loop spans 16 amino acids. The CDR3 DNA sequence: TGTGCCAGCAGTGACAGGGCGGGACTCAGGTCGAATGAGCAGTTCTTC. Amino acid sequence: CASSDRAGLRSNEQFF.

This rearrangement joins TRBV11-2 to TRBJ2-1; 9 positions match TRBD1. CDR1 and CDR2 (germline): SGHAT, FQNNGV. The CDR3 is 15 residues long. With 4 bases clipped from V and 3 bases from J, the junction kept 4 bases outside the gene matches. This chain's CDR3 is CASSWGQGVYNEQFF. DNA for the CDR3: TGTGCCAGCAGCTGGGGACAGGGAGTCTACAATGAGCAGTTCTTC.

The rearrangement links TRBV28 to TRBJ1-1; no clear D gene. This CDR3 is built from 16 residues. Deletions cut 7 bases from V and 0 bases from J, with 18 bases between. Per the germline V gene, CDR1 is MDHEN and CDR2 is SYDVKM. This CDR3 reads CASTSGPGFMNTEAFF. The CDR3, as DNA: TGTGCCAGCACTTCCGGTCCGGGATTCATGAACACTGAAGCTTTCTTT.

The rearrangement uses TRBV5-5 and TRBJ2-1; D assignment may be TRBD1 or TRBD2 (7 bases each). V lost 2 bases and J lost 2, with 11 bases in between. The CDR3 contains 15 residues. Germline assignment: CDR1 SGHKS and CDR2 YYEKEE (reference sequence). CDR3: CASSFSGGAYNEQFF. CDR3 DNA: TGTGCCAGCAGCTTCTCAGGGGGGGCCTACAATGAGCAGTTCTTC. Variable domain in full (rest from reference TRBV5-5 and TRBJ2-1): DAGVTQSPTHLIKTRGQQVTLRCSPISGHKSVSWYQQVLGQGPQFIFQYYEKEERGRGNFPDRFSARQFPNYSSELNVNALLLGDSALYLCASSFSGGAYNEQFFGPGTRLTVL.

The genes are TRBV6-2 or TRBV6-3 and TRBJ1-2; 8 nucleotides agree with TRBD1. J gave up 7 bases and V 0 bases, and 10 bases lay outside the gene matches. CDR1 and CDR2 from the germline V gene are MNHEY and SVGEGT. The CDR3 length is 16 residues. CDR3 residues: CASSYSDRQGASGYTF. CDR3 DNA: TGTGCCAGCAGTTACTCCGACCGCCAGGGGGCGAGTGGCTACACCTTC.

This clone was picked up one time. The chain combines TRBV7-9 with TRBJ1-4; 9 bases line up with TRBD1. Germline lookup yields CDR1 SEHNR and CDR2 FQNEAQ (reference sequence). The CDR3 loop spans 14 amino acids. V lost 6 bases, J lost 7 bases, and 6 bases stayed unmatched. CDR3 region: CASRQQGAVEKLFF. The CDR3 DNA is TGTGCCAGCAGACAACAGGGGGCGGTTGAAAAACTGTTTTTT.

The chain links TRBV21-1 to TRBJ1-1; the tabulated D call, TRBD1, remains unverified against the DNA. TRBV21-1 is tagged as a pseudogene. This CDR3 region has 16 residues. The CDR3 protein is CASSTRTGALNTEAFF. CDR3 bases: TGTGCCAGCAGCACGCGGACAGGGGCGTTGAACACTGAAGCTTTCTTT.

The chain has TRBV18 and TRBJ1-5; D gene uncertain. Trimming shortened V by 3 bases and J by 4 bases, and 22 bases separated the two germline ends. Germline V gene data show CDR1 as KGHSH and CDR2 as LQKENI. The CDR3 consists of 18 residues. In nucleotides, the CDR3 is TGTGCCAGCTCACCGACGAACCTCCGTGCAGGTTTGAATCAGCCCCAGCATTTT. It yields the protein CASSPTNLRAGLNQPQHF.

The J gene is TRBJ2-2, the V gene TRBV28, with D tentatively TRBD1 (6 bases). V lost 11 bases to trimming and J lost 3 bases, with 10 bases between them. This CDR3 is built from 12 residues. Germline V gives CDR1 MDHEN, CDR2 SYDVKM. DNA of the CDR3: TGTGCCGGGGGCAGGCACACCGGGGAGCTGTTTTTT. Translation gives CAGGRHTGELFF.

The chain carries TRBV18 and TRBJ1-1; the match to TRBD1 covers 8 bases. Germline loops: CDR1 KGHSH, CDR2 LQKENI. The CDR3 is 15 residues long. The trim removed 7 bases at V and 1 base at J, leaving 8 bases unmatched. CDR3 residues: CASYITTGGNTEAFF. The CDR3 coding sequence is TGTGCCAGCTATATCACCACAGGGGGGAACACTGAAGCTTTCTTT.

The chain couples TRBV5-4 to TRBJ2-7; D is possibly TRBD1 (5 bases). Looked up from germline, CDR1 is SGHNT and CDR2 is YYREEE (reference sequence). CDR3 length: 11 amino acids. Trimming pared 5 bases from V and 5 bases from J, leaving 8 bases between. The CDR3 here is CASRQGDEQYF. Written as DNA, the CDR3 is TGTGCCAGCAGGCAAGGGGACGAGCAGTACTTC.

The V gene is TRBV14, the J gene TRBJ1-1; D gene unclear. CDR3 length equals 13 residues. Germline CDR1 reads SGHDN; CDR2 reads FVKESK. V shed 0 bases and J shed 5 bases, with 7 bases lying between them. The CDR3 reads CASSQDGMTEAFF. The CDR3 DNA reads TGTGCCAGCAGCCAAGATGGGATGACTGAAGCTTTCTTT. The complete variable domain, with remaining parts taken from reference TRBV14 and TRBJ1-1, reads EAGVTQFPSHSVIEKGQTVTLRCDPISGHDNLYWYRRVMGKEIKFLLHFVKESKQDESGMPNNRFLAERTGGTYSTLKVQPAELEDSGVYFCASSQDGMTEAFFGQGTRLTVV.

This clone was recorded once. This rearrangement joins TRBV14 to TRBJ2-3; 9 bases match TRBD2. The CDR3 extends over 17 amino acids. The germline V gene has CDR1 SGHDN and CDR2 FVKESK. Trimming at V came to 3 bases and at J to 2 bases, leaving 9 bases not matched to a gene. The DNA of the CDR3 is TGTGCCAGCAGCCAGGAAGAGCGGGGGGACCTCACAGATACGCAGTATTTT. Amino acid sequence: CASSQEERGDLTDTQYF.

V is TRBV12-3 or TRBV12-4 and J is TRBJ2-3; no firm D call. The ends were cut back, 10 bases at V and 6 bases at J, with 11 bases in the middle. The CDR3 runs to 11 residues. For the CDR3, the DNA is TGTGCCACCGGCCTGCCCGATACGCAGTATTTT. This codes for CATGLPDTQYF.

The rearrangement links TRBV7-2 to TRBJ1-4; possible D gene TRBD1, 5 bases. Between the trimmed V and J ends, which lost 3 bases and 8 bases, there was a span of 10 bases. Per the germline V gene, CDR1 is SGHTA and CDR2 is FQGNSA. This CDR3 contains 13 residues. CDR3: CASSLRAGEKLFF. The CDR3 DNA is TGTGCCAGCAGCTTGCGGGCAGGGGAAAAACTGTTTTTT.

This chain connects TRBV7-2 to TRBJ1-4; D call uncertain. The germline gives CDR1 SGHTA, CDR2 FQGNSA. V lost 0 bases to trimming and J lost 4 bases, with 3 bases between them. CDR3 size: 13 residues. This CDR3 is CASSLAVNEKLFF. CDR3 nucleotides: TGTGCCAGCAGCTTAGCGGTTAATGAAAAACTGTTTTTT.

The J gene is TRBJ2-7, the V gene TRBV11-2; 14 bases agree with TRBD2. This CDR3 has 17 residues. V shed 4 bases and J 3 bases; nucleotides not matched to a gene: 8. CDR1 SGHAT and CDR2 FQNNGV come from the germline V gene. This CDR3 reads CASSSKGLAGDLYEQYF. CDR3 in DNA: TGTGCCAGCAGCTCAAAGGGACTAGCGGGAGATCTCTACGAGCAGTACTTC.